This TCR beta chain comes out of a study of T-cell reconstitution after alpha-beta-depleted transplantation in children. Trimming removed 0 bases from V and 7 bases from J, with 12 bases in between. Per the germline V gene, CDR1 is MGHRA and CDR2 is YSYEKL. CDR3 size: 14 residues. Study-level findings and limits: Reported findings indicate that, about two months after transplant, alpha-beta T cells came from several hundred expanded clones, which were derived from non-depleted graft cells. Some patients' high day-60 TCRbeta diversity was traced to surviving recipient T cells and thymic progenitors. From newly produced T cells came most of the T-cell counts and diversity one year after transplant.

This clonotype was seen more than once but under ten times. The antigen remains undetermined. Preparing the TCRbeta library involved the use of unique molecular identifiers. TCRdb itself ran the PCR reads through MiXCR, one entry per CDR3 protein. The sample lists a few hundred thousand distinct CDR3 sequences, roughly 30% occurring once. Specimen: PBMCs, collected before TCRalphabeta/CD19-depleted stem cell transplant. The receptor's source is a boy younger than two with Wiskott-Aldrich syndrome, due to receive a stem cell transplant. This sequence joins TRBV4-1 and TRBJ1-1; no reliable D call. The CDR3 DNA reads TGCGCCAGCAGCCAAGATAAGGCTCGGGTTGAAGCTTTCTTT. Translation gives CASSQDKARVEAFF.